The T cell receptor (beta chain) described here comes from a study of CD8+ T cells in alopecia areata. Overall study findings and caveats: Sequence data from scalp samples additionally include resident alphabeta T cells of normal skin. Affected scalp, especially in alopecia totalis/universalis, had a higher clonality than normal scalp did.

RNA was extracted and reverse transcribed into cDNA as the sequencing template. Profiled with immunoSEQ multiplex PCR; TCRdb holds only in-frame clones, not every one. Among approximately 150,000 clones, 55% to 65% were seen once, and the ten largest hold approximately 4.3%. In this sample, this clone turned up a few times. Antigen specificity is unknown. The CDR3 covers 16 residues. Germline V gives CDR1 SGHRS, CDR2 YFSETQ. V lost 0 bases, J lost 0 bases, and 7 bases lay in between. Starting from PBMCs, sorting isolated CD4+ and CD8+ T cells. The TCR originated in a human donor in good health. The rearrangement joins TRBV5-1 to TRBJ2-6; D is unresolved. The specimen was CD4+ T cells sorted from blood. The CDR3 coding sequence is TGCGCCAGCAGCTTGGCCGGGTTCTCTGGGGCCAACGTCCTGACTTTC. The encoded protein is CASSLAGFSGANVLTF.